The 29 T cell receptor beta chains below were found in one sample sequenced in a study of blood T cell repertoires in COVID-19 (dated by TCRdb to about 2020). Libraries were prepared through the immunoSEQ multiplex PCR assay. TCRdb provides this immuneACCESS table in a form limited to in-frame rearrangements. Some clones are lacking; in checked studies, under half of them reflect an unresolved V gene, and why the rest are absent is not known. This sample holds tens of thousands of clones; roughly nine tenths were observed only once. Roughly 2% of the sample lies in the top ten. The sequenced sample was peripheral blood. These TCRs come from a woman aged 50 to 60 in a cohort sampled during active COVID-19.

The V call is TRBV5-1, the J call TRBJ2-1; the D gene is possibly TRBD1 (6 bases). This CDR3 is 15 amino acids long. Per germline, CDR1 SGHRS and CDR2 YFSETQ. The V end lost 4 bases, the J end lost 2 bases, and 13 bases lay between the germline ends. CDR3 sequence: CASSLQGGPYNEQFF. In DNA form, the CDR3 reads TGCGCCAGCAGCCTGCAAGGGGGACCCTACAATGAGCAGTTCTTC.

To note about this clone: Other DNA sequences in the same sample also yield this CDR3. The genes are TRBV6-1 and TRBJ2-7; D not resolved. This CDR3 is 13 amino acids long. In germline, CDR1 is MNHNS, CDR2 SASEGT. Trimming left V 1 base short and J 1 base short, with 5 bases between. CDR3 coding DNA: TGTGCCAGCAGTGAAGGGGCGTCCTACGAGCAGTACTTC. It specifies CASSEGASYEQYF.

This clone showed up just once. The genes are TRBV28 and TRBJ1-6, with 9 bases lining up with TRBD1. With 3 bases clipped from V and 10 bases from J, the junction kept 4 bases outside the gene matches. The germline gives CDR1 MDHEN, CDR2 SYDVKM. The CDR3 has 14 residues. The CDR3 protein is CASSLTGGNSPLHF. Written as DNA, the CDR3 is TGTGCCAGCAGTTTGACAGGGGGAAACTCACCCCTCCACTTT.

This clone showed up just once. The genes are TRBV9 and TRBJ2-3; 7 positions match TRBD2. Germline V gene sequence: CDR1 SGDLS, CDR2 YYNGEE. The CDR3 has 18 amino acids. V lost 2 bases, J lost 2 bases, and 14 bases stayed unmatched. CDR3 DNA sequence: TGTGCCAGCAGCGTCTCCAGCGGGGCTAGCGGTACCACAGATACGCAGTATTTT. Its protein product is CASSVSSGASGTTDTQYF.

V is TRBV9 and J is TRBJ1-6, with a possible D match to TRBD1 (5 bases). Germline V gene data show CDR1 as SGDLS and CDR2 as YYNGEE. CDR3 length: 14 residues. V was shortened by 7 bases and J by 7 bases, with 15 bases between the two germline ends. The CDR3 region is CASGTLGGNSPLHF. The CDR3, as DNA: TGTGCCAGCGGGACCTTAGGAGGGAATTCACCCCTCCACTTT.

The V gene is TRBV7-9, the J gene TRBJ2-1, with a tentative D call TRBD1 (6 bases). Trimming took off 5 bases at V and 0 bases at J, with 11 bases between the two ends. The CDR3 sequence is 15 residues long. Per the germline V gene, CDR1 is SEHNR and CDR2 is FQNEAQ (reference sequence). The CDR3: CASSPRDTSYNEQFF. The CDR3, as DNA: TGTGCCAGCAGCCCAAGGGACACCTCCTACAATGAGCAGTTCTTC.

The genes are TRBV29-1 and TRBJ2-5, with D maybe TRBD2 (5 bases). The CDR3 spans 14 residues. CDR1 is SQVTM and CDR2 is ANQGSEA in the germline V gene. V lost 4 bases, J lost 2 bases, and 14 bases lay in between. The CDR3 nucleotides read TGCAGCGTTGGCCCGGGGTCTATACAAGAGACCCAGTACTTC. This sequence encodes CSVGPGSIQETQYF. Looking up the rest from reference TRBV29-1 and TRBJ2-5 gives the full variable domain: SAVISQKPSRDICQRGTSLTIQCQVDSQVTMMFWYRQQPGQSLTLIATANQGSEATYESGFVIDKFPISRPNLTFSTLTVSNMSPEDSSIYLCSVGPGSIQETQYFGPGTRLLVL.

The chain combines TRBV10-3 with TRBJ2-7, with 8 positions matching TRBD1. CDR1 is ENHRY, CDR2 SYGVKD, per germline. J was trimmed by 3 bases and V by 3 bases; bases with no gene match: 1. The CDR3 has 13 amino acids. CDR3 sequence reads: CAISDGQGYEQYF. CDR3 bases: TGTGCCATCAGTGACGGACAGGGCTACGAGCAGTACTTC.

The chain is built from TRBV5-1 and TRBJ2-3, with 13 bases identical to TRBD2. The trim removed 0 bases at V and 4 bases at J, leaving 2 bases unmatched. The CDR3 length is 16 residues. The germline CDR1 and CDR2 sequences are SGHRS and YFSETQ. The CDR3 DNA is TGCGCCAGCAGCTTGGGGACTAGCGGGAGTGCAGATACGCAGTATTTT. Residues: CASSLGTSGSADTQYF. The entire variable domain, with the rest obtained from reference TRBV5-1 and TRBJ2-3, is as follows: KAGVTQTPRYLIKTRGQQVTLSCSPISGHRSVSWYQQTPGQGLQFLFEYFSETQRNKGNFPGRFSGRQFSNSRSEMNVSTLELGDSALYLCASSLGTSGSADTQYFGPGTRLTVL.

This chain connects TRBV28 to TRBJ2-1, with 7 bases matching TRBD1. The germline CDR1 and CDR2 sequences are MDHEN and SYDVKM. V was clipped by 5 bases and J by 0 bases; unmatched bases: 4. The CDR3 has 15 residues. CDR3 sequence reads: CASSHRGSSYNEQFF. The CDR3, as DNA: TGTGCCAGCAGTCACAGGGGTAGCTCCTACAATGAGCAGTTCTTC.

The chain combines TRBV7-9 with TRBJ2-3; 7 bases are shared with TRBD2. From germline, CDR1 is SEHNR and CDR2 FQNEAQ (reference sequence). Trimming at V came to 1 base and at J to 4 bases, leaving 8 bases not matched to a gene. The CDR3 totals 16 residues. In nucleotides, the CDR3 is TGTGCCAGCAGCTTAGGCTTAGCGGGTGGACCAGATACGCAGTATTTT. Its translation: CASSLGLAGGPDTQYF.

This rearrangement joins TRBV7-8 to TRBJ1-5; TRBD1 is a possible D gene (5 bases). Germline CDR1 reads SGHVS; CDR2 reads FQNEAQ. V was shortened by 3 bases and J by 6 bases, with 27 bases between the two germline ends. The CDR3 is 19 amino acids. CDR3 residues: CASSFGPSLRGEKGQPQHF. The CDR3 DNA reads as TGTGCCAGCAGCTTCGGACCCTCCTTGCGGGGGGAAAAGGGTCAGCCCCAGCATTTT.

The V call is TRBV6-1, the J call TRBJ1-5; D is ambiguous. Per the germline V gene, CDR1 is MNHNS and CDR2 is SASEGT. This CDR3 comprises 15 residues. Trimming shortened V by 1 base and J by 7 bases, and 14 bases separated the two germline ends. The CDR3 sequence is CASSEGGGIWQPQHF. The DNA for the CDR3 is TGTGCCAGCAGTGAAGGTGGAGGGATTTGGCAGCCCCAGCATTTT.

This clone was observed a single time. The rearrangement joins TRBV6-1 to TRBJ1-1, with 7 bases lining up with TRBD1. CDR3 length: 16 amino acids. Germline V gene sequence: CDR1 MNHNS, CDR2 SASEGT. The V segment lost 1 base and the J segment 2 bases; nucleotides outside the gene matches: 7. Here the CDR3 reads CASSEVGGGQNTEAFF. CDR3 nucleotides: TGTGCCAGCAGTGAAGTAGGGGGCGGGCAAAACACTGAAGCTTTCTTT.

The chain recombines TRBV29-1 with TRBJ1-1; 10 positions agree with TRBD1. V was clipped by 7 bases and J by 2 bases; unmatched bases: 4. Looked up from germline, CDR1 is SQVTM and CDR2 is ANQGSEA. The CDR3 spans 13 residues. Here the CDR3 DNA reads TGCAGCGCGGGACAGGGGTTAAACACTGAAGCTTTCTTT. Residues: CSAGQGLNTEAFF.

The V call is TRBV3-1 (or the pseudogene TRBV3-2), the J call TRBJ2-3; 9 bases map to TRBD2. Trimming at V came to 1 base and at J to 3 bases, leaving 8 bases not matched to a gene. The CDR3 has 17 residues. Germline V gene lookup returns CDR1 LGHDT and CDR2 YNNKEL (reference sequence). In DNA, the CDR3 is TGTGCCAGCAGCCAAGTCGGGGCGGGGGGGACAACAGATACGCAGTATTTT. Amino acids: CASSQVGAGGTTDTQYF.

V usage is TRBV7-9 and J usage is TRBJ2-1, with D tentatively TRBD1 (6 bases). The germline CDR1 and CDR2 sequences are SEHNR and FQNEAQ (reference sequence). V dropped 9 bases and J dropped 3 bases, with 15 bases sitting between them. The CDR3 loop spans 14 amino acids. CDR3 sequence reads: CASNPGTIYNEQFF. The DNA for the CDR3 is TGTGCCAGTAACCCCGGGACAATCTACAATGAGCAGTTCTTC.

The gene calls are TRBV3-1 (or the pseudogene TRBV3-2) and TRBJ2-1; 10 positions agree with TRBD2. Germline V gives CDR1 LGHDT, CDR2 YNNKEL (reference sequence). The CDR3 length is 14 residues. The V and J ends lost 1 base and 13 bases, in that order; junction bases with no gene match: 7. CDR3 DNA sequence: TGTGCCAGCAGCCAAGTTGGTAGCGGGGGGACCCAGTTCTTC. It yields the protein CASSQVGSGGTQFF.

The chain employs TRBV12-5 and TRBJ2-6, with D hard to call. CDR3 length: 13 amino acids. Trimming took off 4 bases at V and 3 bases at J, with 4 bases between the two ends. CDR1 is LGHNT, CDR2 FRNRAP, per germline. CDR3 coding DNA: TGTGCTAGTGGTTCGAGTGGGGCCAACGTCCTGACTTTC. As protein: CASGSSGANVLTF. Together with reference TRBV12-5 and TRBJ2-6, the CDR3 gives the full variable domain: DARVTQTPRHKVTEMGQEVTMRCQPILGHNTVFWYRQTMMQGLELLAYFRNRAPLDDSGMPKDRFSAEMPDATLATLKIQPSEPRDSAVYFCASGSSGANVLTFGAGSRLTVL.

The CDR3 DNA follows: TGTGCCAGCAGCCCGAGGGGACTAGCGGGCTCTGGGACCGGGGAGCTGTTTTTT. Translated: CASSPRGLAGSGTGELFF. The chain links TRBV7-3 to TRBJ2-2; TRBD2 matches at 12 bases. The CDR3 has 18 amino acids. Trimming removed 5 bases from V and 5 bases from J; junction bases left unmatched: 12. From germline, CDR1 is SGHTA and CDR2 FQGTGA.

This clone was seen only once. The chain employs TRBV29-1 and TRBJ2-1; 9 bases line up with TRBD1. The ends lost 3 bases at V and 9 bases at J; junction bases unmatched: 9. The CDR3 runs to 14 residues. Germline CDR1 is SQVTM and CDR2 is ANQGSEA. The CDR3 loop is CSVDYTGGYGEQFF. Here the CDR3 DNA reads TGCAGCGTTGACTACACAGGGGGCTACGGTGAGCAGTTCTTC.

The chain is built from TRBV18 and TRBJ1-2; D gene uncertain. V was clipped by 2 bases and J by 0 bases, with 7 bases between them. The CDR3 length is 14 residues. Germline loops: CDR1 KGHSH, CDR2 LQKENI. This chain's CDR3 is CASSPVAANYGYTF. In DNA form, the CDR3 reads TGTGCCAGCTCACCAGTAGCAGCTAACTATGGCTACACCTTC.

The chain couples TRBV7-9 to TRBJ2-2; D remains unclear. The germline gives CDR1 SEHNR, CDR2 FQNEAQ (reference sequence). The CDR3 sequence is 15 residues long. V was shortened by 5 bases and J by 7 bases, with 17 bases between the two germline ends. CDR3 DNA sequence: TGTGCCAGCAGCCCGTCACTTGTTCGTGGCGGGGAGCTGTTTTTT. This encodes CASSPSLVRGGELFF.

The V gene is TRBV7-8, the J gene TRBJ2-7, with 9 bases identical to TRBD1. V shed 5 bases and J 0 bases; nucleotides not matched to a gene: 5. From germline, CDR1 is SGHVS and CDR2 FQNEAQ. The CDR3 length is 15 residues. The CDR3 spells CASSPRDRASYEQYF. In DNA form, the CDR3 reads TGTGCCAGCAGCCCCCGGGACAGGGCCTCCTACGAGCAGTACTTC.

A single count supports this clone. The chain is built from TRBV14 and TRBJ2-3, with a tentative D call TRBD2 (6 bases). CDR1 is SGHDN and CDR2 is FVKESK in the germline V gene. V gave up 2 bases and J gave up 0 bases, with 12 bases separating them. This CDR3 is 16 amino acids long. The chain's CDR3 is CASSQWAGTSTDTQYF. The CDR3 bases are TGTGCCAGCAGCCAATGGGCCGGGACTAGCACAGATACGCAGTATTTT. The variable domain in full, completed from reference TRBV14 and TRBJ2-3, reads EAGVTQFPSHSVIEKGQTVTLRCDPISGHDNLYWYRRVMGKEIKFLLHFVKESKQDESGMPNNRFLAERTGGTYSTLKVQPAELEDSGVYFCASSQWAGTSTDTQYFGPGTRLTVL.

The gene calls are TRBV7-9 and TRBJ1-2; 7 bases agree with TRBD1. Germline trimming cut 3 bases from V and 3 bases from J; bases unmatched to any gene: 10. Germline CDR1 SEHNR, CDR2 FQNEAQ (reference sequence). The CDR3 length is 16 residues. CDR3 amino acids: CASSLGLATGYYGYTF. In DNA, the CDR3 is TGTGCCAGCAGCTTGGGGCTAGCGACAGGGTACTATGGCTACACCTTC.

This chain connects TRBV18 to TRBJ2-7; TRBD1 matches at 12 bases. Per germline, CDR1 KGHSH and CDR2 LQKENI. J lost 6 bases, V lost 3 bases, and 6 bases had no gene match. This CDR3 is 15 amino acids long. The CDR3: CASSPNRDRGPEQYF. The CDR3 nucleotides read TGTGCCAGCTCACCGAACCGGGACAGGGGGCCCGAGCAGTACTTC. The variable domain in full, completed from reference TRBV18 and TRBJ2-7, reads NAGVMQNPRHLVRRRGQEARLRCSPMKGHSHVYWYRQLPEEGLKFMVYLQKENIIDESGMPKERFSAEFPKEGPSILRIQQVVRGDSAAYFCASSPNRDRGPEQYFGPGTRLTVT.

The chain couples TRBV10-3 to TRBJ2-1; D might be TRBD1 (5 bases). Germline CDR1 ENHRY, CDR2 SYGVKD. V shed 10 bases and J shed 0 bases, with 10 bases lying between them. This CDR3 comprises 13 residues. CDR3 protein: CATRQISYNEQFF. The CDR3 coding sequence is TGTGCCACGCGACAGATCTCCTACAATGAGCAGTTCTTC.

V usage is TRBV27 and J usage is TRBJ2-3; 9 nucleotides line up with TRBD1. The J segment lost 5 bases and the V segment lost 5 bases, leaving 8 bases of the junction unmatched. The CDR3 totals 15 residues. CDR1 is MNHEY, CDR2 SMNVEV, per germline (reference sequence). The CDR3 DNA sequence: TGTGCCAGCAGTAAACAGGGGGCGCAGGTAGATACGCAGTATTTT. It specifies CASSKQGAQVDTQYF.